The clone carrying this T cell receptor (beta chain) was seen at least ten times. The antigen is not known. The data derive from a study of human T cells and chemical hapten exposure. Background on the study: In the sensitization step, 2% DPC was placed on approximately 2 cm by approximately 2 cm of upper inner arm skin.

V was clipped by 5 bases and J by 4 bases; unmatched bases: 8. This CDR3 has 15 residues. Germline V gene data show CDR1 as SGHRS and CDR2 as YFSETQ. As for time point: patch test 2, 6 weeks after DPC sensitization. Indicated treatment: therapeutic diphenylcyclopropenone sensitization with weekly scalp DPC. In the authors' methods: There were a median of around 100,000 TCRs per sample, with a range from roughly 20,000 to 700,000. MiXCR was run by TCRdb on the RACE reads, yielding one entry per CDR3 protein. TCRdb, rather than the study authors, made the V and J calls. The repertoire holds 80,000 to 95,000 distinct CDR3 sequences, approximately 10% seen once, with 1.6% in the top ten. The study's findings and limits: Expanded TCR counts at PT1 went up together with patch test score, a positive correlation.

The sequencing here drew on whole blood, taken in connection with sensitization to the hapten diphenylcyclopropenone (DPC). The V call is TRBV5-1, the J call TRBJ2-2; 7 bases are shared with TRBD1. This sequence originates from a man aged 18 to 35 with alopecia areata. Some clones in this sample may be carry-over from other donors' samples. For the CDR3, the DNA is TGCGCCAGCAGATCCGGGACAGCCCTCACCGGGGAGCTGTTTTTT. Its translation is CASRSGTALTGELFF.